This passage covers 32 T cell receptor beta chains from one sample sequenced in a study of PD-1 blockade in classical Hodgkin lymphoma. Repertoires were generated with immunoSEQ multiplex PCR, while TCRdb's copy carries only in-frame clones and drops some. This sample has over 20,000 clones, with approximately 85% found just once. Time point here: cycle 4 day 1 (C4D1), after 6 weeks of nivolumab. After autologous stem cell transplantation all patients relapsed, and prior brentuximab vedotin exposure differed between cohorts. The sequencing used peripheral blood mononuclear cells (PBMCs), collected before the fourth cycle of nivolumab. These receptors were obtained from a human donor with classical Hodgkin lymphoma.

The chain carries TRBV29-1 and TRBJ2-3, with TRBD1 matching 9 bases. The CDR3 runs to 12 residues. Germline loops: CDR1 SQVTM, CDR2 ANQGSEA. The CDR3 DNA reads as TGCAGAGGACAGGGGCCATCAGATACGCAGTATTTT. It translates to CRGQGPSDTQYF.

This chain connects TRBV29-1 to TRBJ2-5; D perhaps matches TRBD1 (6 bases). The germline V and J ends were trimmed by 2 bases and 5 bases, with 6 bases remaining between them. The germline gives CDR1 SQVTM, CDR2 ANQGSEA. The CDR3 loop spans 11 amino acids. The CDR3 coding sequence is TGCAGCGTTGAACAGGGGGAGACCCAGTACTTC. Amino acids: CSVEQGETQYF.

The chain is built from TRBV6-5 and TRBJ2-5; 8 nucleotides line up with TRBD1. CDR1 MNHEY and CDR2 SVGAGI come from the germline V gene. CDR3 length equals 14 residues. The V and J ends lost 6 bases and 4 bases, in that order; junction bases with no gene match: 7. This CDR3 reads CASSRDRGGETQYF. In nucleotides, the CDR3 is TGTGCCAGCAGCCGCGACAGGGGAGGAGAGACCCAGTACTTC.

For the CDR3, the DNA is TGCAGCGTTGATGGAGGCGCGGGAGCCCCAGATACGCAGTATTTT. Translation gives CSVDGGAGAPDTQYF. The gene calls are TRBV29-1 and TRBJ2-3, with TRBD2 identical over 7 bases. The CDR3 totals 15 residues. V was clipped by 3 bases and J by 4 bases; unmatched bases: 10. The germline V gene encodes CDR1 SQVTM and CDR2 ANQGSEA.

This clone came up once. This chain links TRBV19 with TRBJ2-6; possibly TRBD2 for D (6 bases). The CDR3 consists of 16 residues. Germline values: CDR1 LNHDA, CDR2 SQIVND (reference sequence). The ends were cut back, 5 bases at V and 0 bases at J, with 11 bases in the middle. CDR3 in amino acids: CASSREFYSGANVLTF. For the CDR3, the DNA is TGTGCCAGTAGTCGGGAGTTTTACTCTGGGGCCAACGTCCTGACTTTC.

The V call is TRBV7-9, the J call TRBJ1-1; no clear D. Per germline, CDR1 SEHNR and CDR2 FQNEAQ (reference sequence). Trimming cost V 1 base and J 1 base, with 4 bases left between them. The CDR3 loop spans 13 amino acids. CDR3 DNA: TGTGCCAGCAGCTTAGGACAGAACACTGAAGCTTTCTTT. Translating it yields CASSLGQNTEAFF.

The V gene is TRBV7-9, the J gene TRBJ2-7, with D perhaps matching TRBD2 (6 bases). Germline V gives CDR1 SEHNR, CDR2 FQNEAQ (reference sequence). Trimming pared 4 bases from V and 8 bases from J, leaving 12 bases between. CDR3 length: 12 residues. CDR3 nucleotides: TGTGCCAGCAGCTCGGGGGAAGGTCAGCAGTACTTC. Protein: CASSSGEGQQYF.

This chain links TRBV7-3 with TRBJ2-2, with 8 bases aligning to TRBD1. The junction had 3 bases not matched to a gene; V was cut back by 2 bases and J by 1 base. Germline values: CDR1 SGHTA, CDR2 FQGTGA. The CDR3 consists of 16 residues. In nucleotides, the CDR3 is TGTGCCAGCAGCTTACAGGGGGCGAAGAACACCGGGGAGCTGTTTTTT. This translates into CASSLQGAKNTGELFF.

The genes are TRBV2 and TRBJ1-1, with 7 bases that match TRBD1. Losses at the gene ends were 4 bases for V and 0 bases for J; bases not matched to a gene: 8. The CDR3 length is 16 residues. CDR1 is SNHLY, CDR2 FYNNEI, per germline. CDR3 sequence: CASSVSYRGLNTEAFF. CDR3 sequence (DNA): TGTGCCAGCAGTGTCTCTTACAGGGGTCTGAACACTGAAGCTTTCTTT.

This clone came up a few times. As DNA, the CDR3 is TGTGCCAGCAGTGAAACAGGGTTGGCTGAGCAGTTCTTC. Protein product: CASSETGLAEQFF. The chain carries TRBV25-1 and TRBJ2-1, with D possibly TRBD1 on 6 matching bases. The CDR3 consists of 13 residues. Germline-derived CDR1 and CDR2 are MGHDK and SYGVNS. Trimming left V 2 bases short and J 9 bases short, with 11 bases between.

This sequence joins TRBV10-3 and TRBJ2-7, with D perhaps matching TRBD2 (5 bases). The germline V gene encodes CDR1 ENHRY and CDR2 SYGVKD. This CDR3 has 13 residues. The ends were cut back, 7 bases at V and 6 bases at J, with 16 bases in the middle. This CDR3 reads CAITQEVETEQYF. The CDR3 DNA sequence: TGTGCCATCACCCAGGAGGTAGAAACCGAGCAGTACTTC.

The V and J genes are TRBV19 and TRBJ1-5; no definite D call. Trimming shortened V by 2 bases and J by 6 bases, and 5 bases separated the two germline ends. Per the germline V gene, CDR1 is LNHDA and CDR2 is SQIVND (reference sequence). The CDR3 runs 12 residues. The CDR3 protein is CASSITGQPQHF. In nucleotides, the CDR3 is TGTGCCAGTAGTATAACGGGTCAGCCCCAGCATTTT.

J is TRBJ1-2 and V is TRBV30; D is unclear. In germline, CDR1 is GTSNPN, CDR2 SVGIG (reference sequence). The germline V and J ends were trimmed by 3 bases and 8 bases, with 13 bases remaining between them. The CDR3 contains 12 residues. In DNA form, the CDR3 reads TGTGCCTGGAGGGTGGGTAATAGGGGCTACACCTTC. This gives the protein CAWRVGNRGYTF.

The rearrangement uses TRBV7-9 and TRBJ2-2, with 7 nucleotides matching TRBD1. Germline values: CDR1 SEHNR, CDR2 FQNEAQ (reference sequence). CDR3 length: 14 residues. Unmatched junction bases numbered 7, after V lost 7 bases and J lost 5 bases. CDR3 protein: CASNPTGLTGELFF. The CDR3 DNA is TGTGCCAGCAACCCGACAGGGTTAACCGGGGAGCTGTTTTTT.

This chain links TRBV6-1 with TRBJ1-6; tentative D call: TRBD1 (5 bases). There are 13 residues in the CDR3. Trimming removed 3 bases at V and 6 bases at J, with 6 bases between. The germline V gene has CDR1 MNHNS and CDR2 SASEGT. The CDR3 sequence: CASSDRGNSPLHF. The CDR3 DNA is TGTGCCAGCAGTGATAGGGGTAATTCACCCCTCCACTTT.

The chain has TRBV19 and TRBJ2-5; 8 bases line up with TRBD2. This CDR3 comprises 14 residues. Trimming at V came to 7 bases and at J to 2 bases, leaving 6 bases not matched to a gene. Germline V gene lookup returns CDR1 LNHDA and CDR2 SQIVND (reference sequence). CDR3 sequence (DNA): TGTGCCAGTAAAATAGCGGGATTACAAGAGACCCAGTACTTC. Translating gives CASKIAGLQETQYF.

The chain employs TRBV6-5 and TRBJ1-1; 8 bases align to TRBD1. Germline loops: CDR1 MNHEY, CDR2 SVGAGI. V was clipped by 2 bases and J by 5 bases; unmatched bases: 4. The CDR3 contains 14 residues. CDR3 coding DNA: TGTGCCAGCAGTTACCAGACAGGGGCGACTGAAGCTTTCTTT. Encoded protein: CASSYQTGATEAFF.

The CDR3 nucleotides are TGTGCCAGCTCGGGGGGACAGACCGTTACGGGCTACACCTTC. Encoded protein: CASSGGQTVTGYTF. The chain uses TRBV18 and TRBJ1-2; 7 bases match TRBD1. V was pared by 6 bases and J by 8 bases, with 12 bases of the junction left unmatched. The CDR3 is 14 amino acids. Germline V gives CDR1 KGHSH, CDR2 LQKENI. The entire variable domain, with the rest obtained from reference TRBV18 and TRBJ1-2, is as follows: NAGVMQNPRHLVRRRGQEARLRCSPMKGHSHVYWYRQLPEEGLKFMVYLQKENIIDESGMPKERFSAEFPKEGPSILRIQQVVRGDSAAYFCASSGGQTVTGYTFGSGTRLTVV.

The V gene is TRBV18, the J gene TRBJ2-3, with D possibly matching TRBD2 (6 bases). The CDR3 contains 16 residues. Trimming left V 1 base short and J 1 base short, with 12 bases between. The germline gives CDR1 KGHSH, CDR2 LQKENI. DNA of the CDR3: TGTGCCAGCTCACCACTCGTTAGCGGAGGCACAGATACGCAGTATTTT. As protein: CASSPLVSGGTDTQYF.

The rearrangement uses TRBV7-3 and TRBJ2-7; perhaps D is TRBD1 or TRBD2 (5 bases each). Germline CDR1 SGHTA, CDR2 FQGTGA. This CDR3 has 14 residues. Trimming removed 1 base at V and 5 bases at J, with 12 bases between. For the CDR3, the DNA is TGTGCCAGCAGCTTAATTGGGGGTATCGACGAGCAGTACTTC. It specifies CASSLIGGIDEQYF.

This chain uses TRBV28 with TRBJ1-2; 7 bases fit TRBD1. The V gene's germline CDR1 is MDHEN and CDR2 SYDVKM. The CDR3 consists of 14 residues. V was pared by 3 bases and J by 4 bases, with 5 bases of the junction left unmatched. This chain's CDR3 is CASSLVGTVYGYTF. The CDR3 bases are TGTGCCAGCAGTTTGGTAGGGACAGTCTATGGCTACACCTTC.

The chain carries TRBV10-3 and TRBJ2-7; D not resolved. This CDR3 region has 15 residues. Germline V gives CDR1 ENHRY, CDR2 SYGVKD. Trimming removed 2 bases at V and 0 bases at J, with 11 bases between. The CDR3 coding sequence is TGTGCCATCAGTGAGGCGAGGATTATCTCCTACGAGCAGTACTTC. It specifies CAISEARIISYEQYF.

This clone was recorded once. The rearrangement links TRBV28 to TRBJ2-2; D uncertain. Trimming removed 5 bases from V and 4 bases from J, with 5 bases in between. The CDR3 extends over 12 amino acids. Germline assignment: CDR1 MDHEN and CDR2 SYDVKM. The CDR3 DNA is TGTGCCAGCAGTCGACCCACCGGGGAGCTGTTTTTT. Its protein product is CASSRPTGELFF.

CDR3 sequence (DNA): TGTGCCAGTAGCCCCTACCGGACGGATAAGAACACTGAAGCTTTCTTT. Translating gives CASSPYRTDKNTEAFF. The chain employs TRBV19 and TRBJ1-1; D remains ambiguous. Trimming stripped 6 bases from V and 1 base from J, with 18 bases between. Germline V gene data show CDR1 as LNHDA and CDR2 as SQIVND (reference sequence). The CDR3 totals 16 residues.

The chain combines TRBV18 with TRBJ2-5; 10 bases are a match to TRBD2. Per germline, CDR1 KGHSH and CDR2 LQKENI. CDR3 length: 17 residues. The V segment lost 3 bases and the J segment 4 bases; nucleotides outside the gene matches: 11. Written as DNA, the CDR3 is TGTGCCAGCTCACCGAGGCCCCTAGCGGGGGTAGGAGAGACCCAGTACTTC. It yields the protein CASSPRPLAGVGETQYF.

The chain has TRBV6-5 and TRBJ2-2, with 7 bases lining up with TRBD2. Germline-derived CDR1 and CDR2 are MNHEY and SVGAGI. V gave up 5 bases and J gave up 6 bases; unmatched junction bases: 3. The CDR3 runs to 13 residues. CDR3 sequence (DNA): TGTGCCAGCAGTCCAGGACTAGCCGGGGAGCTGTTTTTT. Residues: CASSPGLAGELFF.

The chain couples TRBV7-2 to TRBJ2-7; TRBD2 matches 8 bases. The CDR3 is made up of 15 amino acids. Germline-derived CDR1 and CDR2 are SGHTA and FQGNSA. V was pared by 5 bases and J by 1 base, with 7 bases of the junction left unmatched. CDR3 protein: CASSLTSAQSYEQYF. DNA for the CDR3: TGTGCCAGCAGCCTGACTAGCGCCCAATCCTACGAGCAGTACTTC.

This clone was observed a single time. V and J are TRBV14 and TRBJ1-2, with a possible D match to TRBD1 (6 bases). Germline lookup yields CDR1 SGHDN and CDR2 FVKESK. The germline V and J ends were trimmed by 3 bases and 2 bases, with 7 bases remaining between them. This CDR3 spans 13 amino acids. CDR3 loop: CASSQGGNYGYTF. The DNA of the CDR3 is TGTGCCAGCAGCCAGGGGGGCAACTATGGCTACACCTTC.

The V call is TRBV7-9, the J call TRBJ1-5; D uncertain. V gave up 3 bases and J gave up 0 bases, with 6 bases separating them. Per the germline V gene, CDR1 is SEHNR and CDR2 is FQNEAQ (reference sequence). The CDR3 covers 14 residues. The CDR3 sequence is CASSFGYSNQPQHF. The DNA of the CDR3 is TGTGCCAGCAGCTTCGGGTATAGCAATCAGCCCCAGCATTTT.

The CDR3 DNA follows: TGCGCCAGCAGCTTGTCGGGAGACCCCTACAATGAGCAGTTCTTC. Translated: CASSLSGDPYNEQFF. V usage is TRBV5-1 and J usage is TRBJ2-1; D might be TRBD2 (6 bases). Trimming took off 1 base at V and 2 bases at J, with 10 bases between the two ends. The CDR3 runs 15 residues. Germline-derived CDR1 and CDR2 are SGHRS and YFSETQ.

This chain connects TRBV2 to TRBJ1-6; unclear D gene. CDR1 and CDR2 (germline): SNHLY, FYNNEI. The CDR3 is 13 residues long. V lost 4 bases, J lost 6 bases, and 7 bases lay in between. The CDR3 loop is CASSVKLNSPLHF. The CDR3 DNA sequence: TGTGCCAGCAGTGTCAAACTTAATTCACCCCTCCACTTT. Full variable domain (remainder filled in from reference TRBV2 and TRBJ1-6): EPEVTQTPSHQVTQMGQEVILRCVPISNHLYFYWYRQILGQKVEFLVSFYNNEISEKSEIFDDQFSVERPDGSNFTLKIRSTKLEDSAMYFCASSVKLNSPLHFGNGTRLTVT.

The rearrangement joins TRBV5-8 to TRBJ2-2; D perhaps matches TRBD2 (6 bases). This CDR3 region has 14 residues. Trimming removed 0 bases at V and 10 bases at J, with 13 bases between. The germline V gene has CDR1 SGHTS and CDR2 YDEGEE. CDR3 nucleotides: TGTGCCAGCAGCTTGGCCTGGGGAGGCGAGGAGCTGTTTTTT. It encodes CASSLAWGGEELFF.